The clone carrying this T cell receptor (beta chain) was counted ten times or more. Only in-frame clones appear in the TCRdb table, and some are missing; sequencing was by immunoSEQ multiplex PCR. Seen here are some 180,000 clones, roughly four fifths observed once, and the top ten hold around 12%. There are 14 residues in the CDR3. The V segment lost 3 bases and the J segment 7 bases; nucleotides outside the gene matches: 6. Looked up from germline, CDR1 is SGHDT and CDR2 is YYEEEE. This sample is part of a study of blood T cell repertoires in COVID-19. As for the study in general: Material from acute and convalescent COVID-19 was sourced from the United States, Italy and Spain. T cells, B-cell-depleted T cells, or PBMCs supplied cDNA or gDNA.

Seattle researchers signed up patients amid active infection and tracked them longitudinally. Input material: peripheral blood. The gene calls are TRBV5-6 and TRBJ1-5; 8 bases fit TRBD1. The sequence came from an elderly woman with COVID-19, enrolled during active disease. Here the CDR3 reads CASSSGQGGQPQHF. CDR3 coding DNA: TGTGCCAGCAGCTCTGGACAGGGAGGACAGCCCCAGCATTTT. Variable domain in full (rest from reference TRBV5-6 and TRBJ1-5): DAGVTQSPTHLIKTRGQQVTLRCSPKSGHDTVSWYQQALGQGPQFIFQYYEEEERQRGNFPDRFSGHQFPNYSSELNVNALLLGDSALYLCASSSGQGGQPQHFGDGTRLSIL.